The entry below describes one T cell receptor (beta chain). The antigen is unknown. These data originate in a study of cytomegalovirus exposure and HLA in healthy donors. Primers: 60 Vbeta forward and 13 Jbeta reverse. Measured with immunoSEQ multiplex PCR; TCRdb has only the in-frame clones, and not every one. The data contain roughly 100,000 clones, around 83% of them seen just once; the ten biggest clones take up approximately 4%. Findings and limits, study-wide: A prior analysis recorded that most TCR beta V segments were productive about 87% or about 30% of the time. The authors later found HLA-associated TCR beta chains more clonally expanded than equally common others.

The germline V gene encodes CDR1 SGHAT and CDR2 FQNNGV. The CDR3 is 16 residues long. V was pared by 4 bases and J by 4 bases, with 18 bases between. J is TRBJ2-3 and V is TRBV11-2; a weak D match, TRBD2 (7 bases). Material for sequencing was PBMCs. This receptor was obtained from a female donor in good health and CMV-seropositive. The CDR3 reads CASSYRGGRGADTQYF. The DNA for the CDR3 is TGTGCCAGCAGCTATAGGGGGGGCAGGGGCGCAGATACGCAGTATTTT.